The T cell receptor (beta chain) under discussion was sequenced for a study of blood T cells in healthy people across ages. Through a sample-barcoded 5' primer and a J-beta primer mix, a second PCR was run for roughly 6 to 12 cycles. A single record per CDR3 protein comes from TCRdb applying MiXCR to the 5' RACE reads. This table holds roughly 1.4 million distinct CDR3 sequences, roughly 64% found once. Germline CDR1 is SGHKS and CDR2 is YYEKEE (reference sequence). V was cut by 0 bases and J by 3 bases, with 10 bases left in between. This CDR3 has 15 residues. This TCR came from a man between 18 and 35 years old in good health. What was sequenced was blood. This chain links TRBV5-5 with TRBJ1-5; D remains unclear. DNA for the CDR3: TGTGCCAGCAGCTTGGATGGGTGGGACAATCAGCCCCAGCATTTT. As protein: CASSLDGWDNQPQHF.